These 30 T cell receptor beta chains originate from one sample sequenced in a study of tumour-infiltrating T cells in Burkitt lymphoma. The table came from immunoSEQ multiplex PCR; TCRdb's copy has only in-frame clones and leaves some out. The sample has some 1,000 clones; roughly 13% are singletons. The sequenced sample was tumor tissue. These receptors were taken from a human donor with diffuse large B-cell lymphoma.

The rearrangement links TRBV7-9 to TRBJ1-6; D ambiguous. V was shortened by 4 bases and J by 8 bases, with 18 bases between the two germline ends. The CDR3 contains 16 residues. Germline V gene sequence: CDR1 SEHNR, CDR2 FQNEAQ (reference sequence). CDR3 loop: CASSSPDGWYDSPLHF. The CDR3 DNA reads as TGTGCCAGCAGCTCACCGGACGGTTGGTATGATTCACCCCTCCACTTT.

This clone has just a few counts. This sequence joins TRBV29-1 and TRBJ1-4, with TRBD1 matching 9 bases. CDR3 size: 13 residues. V lost 6 bases and J lost 8; bases outside the gene matches: 7. Germline-derived CDR1 and CDR2 are SQVTM and ANQGSEA. CDR3 residues: CSVTGTGPEKLFF. CDR3 coding DNA: TGCAGCGTCACCGGGACAGGGCCCGAAAAACTGTTTTTT.

CDR3 in DNA: TGCGCCAGCAGCTTGGAGGCAGGGTCAGATACGCAGTATTTT. The encoded protein is CASSLEAGSDTQYF. J is TRBJ2-3 and V is TRBV5-1, with TRBD1 as a possible D gene (5 bases). The CDR3 consists of 14 residues. Trimming shortened V by 0 bases and J by 4 bases, and 9 bases separated the two germline ends. Per germline, CDR1 SGHRS and CDR2 YFSETQ.

In this sample, this clone turned up a few times. The gene calls are TRBV7-2 and TRBJ2-7; the D is unclear. The germline V gene encodes CDR1 SGHTA and CDR2 FQGNSA. V lost 8 bases, J lost 0 bases, and 11 bases lay in between. This CDR3 is built from 13 residues. The DNA of the CDR3 is TGTGCCAGCCGGACGGATAGCTCCTACGAGCAGTACTTC. Residues: CASRTDSSYEQYF.

This clone was recorded a few times. The chain carries TRBV19 and TRBJ2-3; 9 positions match TRBD2. The V and J ends lost 5 bases and 1 base, in that order; junction bases with no gene match: 7. This CDR3 is built from 16 residues. The germline CDR1 and CDR2 sequences are LNHDA and SQIVND (reference sequence). The CDR3 loop is CASSLPSGMGTDTQYF. As DNA, the CDR3 is TGTGCCAGTAGTTTACCTAGCGGGATGGGCACAGATACGCAGTATTTT.

The chain recombines TRBV7-9 with TRBJ1-5, with 7 bases identical to TRBD1. This CDR3 comprises 12 residues. Germline lookup yields CDR1 SEHNR and CDR2 FQNEAQ (reference sequence). V lost 6 bases to trimming and J lost 7 bases; unmatched junction nucleotides: 3. DNA of the CDR3: TGTGCCAGCAGACAGGGGACGCAGCCCCAGCATTTT. Encoded protein: CASRQGTQPQHF.

This sequence joins TRBV28 and TRBJ2-1; D is unresolved. The CDR3 spans 16 residues. Germline CDR1 reads MDHEN; CDR2 reads SYDVKM. V shed 5 bases and J shed 0 bases, with 14 bases lying between them. CDR3 bases: TGTGCCAGCAGTCCCTCTCCGACATACTCCTACAATGAGCAGTTCTTC. Translation gives CASSPSPTYSYNEQFF. The full variable domain, rest sourced from reference TRBV28 and TRBJ2-1, is DVKVTQSSRYLVKRTGEKVFLECVQDMDHENMFWYRQDPGLGLRLIYFSYDVKMKEKGDIPEGYSVSREKKERFSLILESASTNQTSMYLCASSPSPTYSYNEQFFGPGTRLTVL.

This chain links TRBV7-8 with TRBJ2-3; D uncertain. V shed 0 bases and J shed 5 bases, with 0 bases lying between them. Germline V lookup: CDR1 SGHVS, CDR2 FQNEAQ. The CDR3 is made up of 11 amino acids. As DNA, the CDR3 is TGTGCCAGCAGCTTAGCAGATACGCAGTATTTT. Protein sequence: CASSLADTQYF.

This clone was detected a few times. This sequence joins TRBV7-8 and TRBJ2-2; perhaps TRBD1 as D (6 bases). Trimming took off 4 bases at V and 4 bases at J, with 13 bases between the two ends. Germline V gives CDR1 SGHVS, CDR2 FQNEAQ. This CDR3 is built from 15 residues. This chain's CDR3 is CASSWGHRGTGELFF. The CDR3 DNA is TGTGCCAGCAGCTGGGGACACCGTGGCACCGGGGAGCTGTTTTTT.

This clone appeared a few times. The rearrangement links TRBV5-1 to TRBJ1-2; TRBD1 is a possible D gene (5 bases). Per germline, CDR1 SGHRS and CDR2 YFSETQ. CDR3 length equals 14 residues. V was cut by 4 bases and J by 9 bases, with 19 bases left in between. The CDR3 bases are TGCGCCAGCAGCCTCAGTGGGGCGGGTAGTAGCTACACCTTC. It translates to CASSLSGAGSSYTF.

The CDR3 is CASSSRHSSGANVLTF. The CDR3 DNA follows: TGTGCCAGCAGTTCCCGGCACAGCTCTGGGGCCAACGTCCTGACTTTC. V is TRBV27 and J is TRBJ2-6; unclear D gene. The CDR3 totals 16 residues. CDR1 MNHEY and CDR2 SMNVEV come from the germline V gene (reference sequence). The V gene lost 4 bases and the J gene lost 0 bases, with 10 bases spanning the gap. The entire variable domain, with the rest obtained from reference TRBV27 and TRBJ2-6, is as follows: EAQVTQNPRYLITVTGKKLTVTCSQNMNHEYMSWYRQDPGLGLRQIYYSMNVEVTDKGDVPEGYKVSRKEKRNFPLILESPSPNQTSLYFCASSSRHSSGANVLTFGAGSRLTVL.

This clone was counted only a few times. The J gene is TRBJ2-1, the V gene TRBV28; D not resolved. The ends were cut back, 5 bases at V and 5 bases at J, with 7 bases in the middle. The CDR3 has 12 amino acids. From germline, CDR1 is MDHEN and CDR2 SYDVKM. Here the CDR3 reads CASSRADNEQFF. The CDR3 bases are TGTGCCAGCAGTCGGGCGGACAATGAGCAGTTCTTC.

The chain carries TRBV6-5 and TRBJ1-2; D gene ambiguous. The CDR3 has 13 residues. Trimming stripped 2 bases from V and 5 bases from J, with 9 bases between. Germline V lookup: CDR1 MNHEY, CDR2 SVGAGI. The CDR3 loop is CASSYGRIYGYTF. CDR3 coding DNA: TGTGCCAGCAGTTACGGCAGGATATATGGCTACACCTTC.

The chain links TRBV18 to TRBJ1-2; D unclear. This CDR3 spans 14 amino acids. CDR1 and CDR2 from the germline V gene are KGHSH and LQKENI. Trimming pared 2 bases from V and 3 bases from J, leaving 10 bases between. CDR3 protein: CASSPGEDDYGYTF. CDR3 bases: TGTGCCAGCTCACCAGGGGAAGATGACTATGGCTACACCTTC.

This clone was counted only a few times. The V and J genes are TRBV5-1 and TRBJ2-2, with no clear D. The length of the CDR3 is 13 residues. V lost 1 base and J lost 3, with 4 bases in between. Germline V gives CDR1 SGHRS, CDR2 YFSETQ. Written as DNA, the CDR3 is TGCGCCAGCAGCTTGCGTTACACCGGGGAGCTGTTTTTT. Its protein is CASSLRYTGELFF. Based on the CDR3 plus reference TRBV5-1 and TRBJ2-2, the full variable domain is KAGVTQTPRYLIKTRGQQVTLSCSPISGHRSVSWYQQTPGQGLQFLFEYFSETQRNKGNFPGRFSGRQFSNSRSEMNVSTLELGDSALYLCASSLRYTGELFFGEGSRLTVL.

The chain employs TRBV6-5 and TRBJ1-4; D is possibly TRBD1 (5 bases). The germline V gene has CDR1 MNHEY and CDR2 SVGAGI. The CDR3 is made up of 15 amino acids. V lost 0 bases and J 5 bases, leaving 10 bases between the germline ends. The CDR3 here is CASSYSEGINEKLFF. DNA for the CDR3: TGTGCCAGCAGTTACTCGGAGGGGATCAATGAAAAACTGTTTTTT.

V gene TRBV9 combines with J gene TRBJ2-4; D tentatively fits TRBD1 or TRBD2 (5 bases each). CDR3 size: 14 residues. The germline V gene encodes CDR1 SGDLS and CDR2 YYNGEE. V lost 0 bases and J 1 base, leaving 5 bases between the germline ends. This chain's CDR3 is CASSVGGAKNIQYF. The CDR3 DNA reads TGTGCCAGCAGCGTAGGGGGGGCCAAAAACATTCAGTACTTC.

This clone appeared a few times. The J gene is TRBJ1-1, the V gene TRBV21-1; the listed D gene, TRBD1, was not tested against the DNA. TRBV21-1 corresponds to a pseudogene. The CDR3 sequence is 16 residues long. The CDR3 protein is CASSKARGTANTEAFF. CDR3 nucleotides: TGTGCCAGCAGCAAAGCGCGAGGGACAGCGAACACTGAAGCTTTCTTT.

In this sample, this clone turned up a few times. The chain employs TRBV29-1 and TRBJ1-1; weak D call: TRBD1 (5 bases). In germline, CDR1 is SQVTM, CDR2 ANQGSEA. V dropped 2 bases and J dropped 2 bases, with 12 bases sitting between them. The CDR3 loop spans 14 amino acids. CDR3 DNA: TGCAGCGTTGAACACGGGACCGCAAACACTGAAGCTTTCTTT. It codes for CSVEHGTANTEAFF.

With regard to this clone: Other DNA sequences in the same sample also yield this CDR3. In DNA, the CDR3 is TGTGCCAGCAGTTTGCAGGGGGGGTATGGCTACACCTTC. As protein: CASSLQGGYGYTF. This chain uses TRBV27 with TRBJ1-2; 7 bases line up with TRBD1. The trim removed 3 bases at V and 5 bases at J, leaving 3 bases unmatched. There are 13 residues in the CDR3. The germline V gene encodes CDR1 MNHEY and CDR2 SMNVEV (reference sequence).

This clone appeared a few times. This chain uses TRBV10-3 with TRBJ1-2, with 7 nucleotides matching TRBD1. Germline V gene data show CDR1 as ENHRY and CDR2 as SYGVKD. The CDR3 length is 16 residues. J gave up 4 bases and V 6 bases, and 14 bases lay outside the gene matches. CDR3 sequence reads: CAISHRQGDRGYGYTF. The DNA for the CDR3 is TGTGCCATCAGCCATCGCCAGGGGGACAGAGGCTATGGCTACACCTTC.

This chain connects TRBV29-1 to TRBJ2-5; a weak D match, TRBD1 (6 bases). The J call may be mistaken, given a closer DNA end match to TRBJ2-7. The CDR3 is made up of 13 amino acids. CDR1 is SQVTM, CDR2 ANQGSEA, per germline. As DNA, the CDR3 is TGCAGCGAACGACAGGCCTCGTGGGACGAGCAGTACTTC. Translating it yields CSERQASWDEQYF.

The rearrangement links TRBV28 to TRBJ1-2; TRBD1 agrees at 8 bases. The CDR3 is made up of 14 amino acids. Looked up from germline, CDR1 is MDHEN and CDR2 is SYDVKM. With V trimmed by 2 bases and J by 9 bases, 8 bases remained unmatched. CDR3 sequence: CASSLPGQGGRYTF. The CDR3 coding sequence is TGTGCCAGCAGTTTACCTGGACAGGGTGGGCGCTACACCTTC.

The V call is TRBV30, the J call TRBJ2-2; TRBD1 agrees at 7 bases. Trimming removed 4 bases from V and 4 bases from J; junction bases left unmatched: 3. Germline CDR1 reads GTSNPN; CDR2 reads SVGIG (reference sequence). The CDR3 consists of 13 residues. CDR3 loop: CAWKGTATGELFF. As DNA, the CDR3 is TGTGCCTGGAAAGGGACAGCCACCGGGGAGCTGTTTTTT.

The rearrangement uses TRBV6-1 and TRBJ2-6; D is unclear. This CDR3 has 13 amino acids. Trimming took off 11 bases at V and 1 base at J, with 9 bases between the two ends. Germline CDR1 MNHNS, CDR2 SASEGT. CDR3 residues: CALRESGANVLTF. The CDR3, as DNA: TGTGCCCTAAGGGAATCTGGGGCCAACGTCCTGACTTTC.

This clone occurred a few times. The chain employs TRBV30 and TRBJ1-2; the match to TRBD1 covers 9 bases. This CDR3 is built from 16 residues. With 3 bases clipped from V and 8 bases from J, the junction kept 16 bases outside the gene matches. The germline gives CDR1 GTSNPN, CDR2 SVGIG (reference sequence). CDR3 residues: CAWSHLEQGARRGYTF. In DNA form, the CDR3 reads TGTGCCTGGAGCCACTTAGAACAGGGGGCGAGGAGGGGCTACACCTTC.

This clone was counted between two and nine times. This chain connects TRBV2 to TRBJ1-2; D is possibly TRBD1 (6 bases). V was shortened by 6 bases and J by 7 bases, with 15 bases between the two germline ends. The germline gives CDR1 SNHLY, CDR2 FYNNEI. The CDR3 is 13 residues long. DNA of the CDR3: TGTGCCAGCAGGACGGGGGGGCTCGCTGGCTACACCTTC. Translated: CASRTGGLAGYTF.

The chain links TRBV30 to TRBJ1-5; 8 bases are shared with TRBD1. The CDR3 covers 16 residues. V shed 2 bases and J 7 bases; nucleotides not matched to a gene: 13. Per germline, CDR1 GTSNPN and CDR2 SVGIG (reference sequence). This chain's CDR3 is CAWSSPPTGARQPQHF. The CDR3 coding sequence is TGTGCCTGGAGTTCTCCTCCGACAGGGGCCAGGCAGCCCCAGCATTTT.

The chain employs TRBV9 and TRBJ2-7, with unresolved D. Germline V gene lookup returns CDR1 SGDLS and CDR2 YYNGEE. The CDR3 consists of 13 residues. Trimming left V 3 bases short and J 3 bases short, with 10 bases between. Written as DNA, the CDR3 is TGTGCCAGCAGCGCGGGCTCTGACTACGAGCAGTACTTC. Translation: CASSAGSDYEQYF.

This clone was detected only a few times. The V call is TRBV13, the J call TRBJ1-4; TRBD1 is a possible D gene (5 bases). Trimming pared 7 bases from V and 8 bases from J, leaving 17 bases between. Germline V CDR1 and CDR2: PRHDT, FYEKMQ (reference sequence). CDR3 size: 14 residues. CDR3 DNA: TGTGCCAGCAATGCACGGGGGGAGAGCGAAAAACTGTTTTTT. This sequence encodes CASNARGESEKLFF.